The present entry profiles one T cell receptor beta chain with its context. What it recognizes is unknown. These data belong to a study of cytomegalovirus exposure and HLA in healthy donors. The germline gives CDR1 SGHDT, CDR2 YYEEEE. V lost 1 base to trimming and J lost 8 bases; unmatched junction nucleotides: 6. This CDR3 has 15 amino acids. Assay used: immunoSEQ multiplex PCR; TCRdb lists only in-frame clones, some missing. The table includes around 70,000 clones, 90% to 95% detected once. General study points: Reported performance of the classifier showed diagnosis of cytomegalovirus status with high specificity and sensitivity.

This chain links TRBV5-6 with TRBJ2-1, with 10 bases that match TRBD2. The TCR originated in a man between 18 and 29 years old in good health and CMV-seropositive. The specimen sequenced was PBMCs. CDR3: CASSLFLAGVYEQFF. The CDR3 DNA is TGTGCCAGCAGCTTGTTCCTAGCGGGAGTCTATGAGCAGTTCTTC.